The 23 T cell receptor beta chains below all came from one sample that was sequenced in a study of identifying expanded T cells in peripheral blood. The repertoire was sequenced with immunoSEQ multiplex PCR; TCRdb's copy has only in-frame clones and lacks some. There are 80,000 or so clones in the sample; roughly 81% occur only once, and about 18% lies in the top ten. What was sequenced was blood. The receptors come from a person between 18 and 75 years old in good health.

The chain employs TRBV27 and TRBJ1-1; the D is unclear. Germline-derived CDR1 and CDR2 are MNHEY and SMNVEV (reference sequence). V lost 6 bases to trimming and J lost 0 bases, with 20 bases between them. This CDR3 is built from 17 residues. The CDR3 DNA sequence: TGTGCCAGCAGCGCCGCTCCTCGGACTTTTTTGAACACTGAAGCTTTCTTT. Protein: CASSAAPRTFLNTEAFF.

This clone was recorded once. Within the sample, other DNA sequences also encode this same CDR3. The J gene is TRBJ2-3, the V gene TRBV19; the D is unclear. The CDR3 totals 12 residues. V was clipped by 6 bases and J by 4 bases, with 8 bases between them. Looked up from germline, CDR1 is LNHDA and CDR2 is SQIVND (reference sequence). CDR3 sequence: CASSLRPDTQYF. CDR3 coding DNA: TGTGCCAGTAGCCTTCGTCCAGATACGCAGTATTTT.

The chain uses TRBV7-9 and TRBJ1-4; 7 bases are a match to TRBD1. Trimming cost V 4 bases and J 8 bases; bases outside gene matches: 7. The CDR3 is 14 amino acids. Germline lookup yields CDR1 SEHNR and CDR2 FQNEAQ (reference sequence). CDR3 in DNA: TGTGCCAGCAGCTCTCGGGACAGTGGGGAAAAACTGTTTTTT. Its translation is CASSSRDSGEKLFF.

This rearrangement joins TRBV15 to TRBJ2-5; 11 nucleotides align to TRBD2. Trimming took 1 base from V and 5 from J; bases not matched to a gene: 18. Germline loops: CDR1 LNHNV, CDR2 YYDKDF (reference sequence). The CDR3 runs 20 residues. The CDR3 DNA is TGTGCCACCAGCAGAGGGCCCGGCGGACTAGCGGGCCCTGGCGAGGAGACCCAGTACTTC. Translation gives CATSRGPGGLAGPGEETQYF.

This clone appeared a few times. The chain is built from TRBV7-3 and TRBJ2-1; 7 bases line up with TRBD1. Germline-derived CDR1 and CDR2 are SGHTA and FQGTGA. V was clipped by 4 bases and J by 9 bases; unmatched bases: 6. The length of the CDR3 is 13 residues. CDR3: CASSYGQDLEQFF. In DNA, the CDR3 is TGTGCCAGCAGCTACGGACAGGACCTTGAGCAGTTCTTC.

The chain links TRBV5-1 to TRBJ1-1, with TRBD1 as a possible D gene (6 bases). The CDR3 covers 15 residues. Germline CDR1 is SGHRS and CDR2 is YFSETQ. V was trimmed by 4 bases and J by 4 bases, leaving 17 bases between them. The CDR3 DNA is TGCGCCAGCAGCCAACGAACGTCAGGGGCCACTGAAGCTTTCTTT. Translating gives CASSQRTSGATEAFF.

In its sample, this clone was seen once. J is TRBJ2-5 and V is TRBV21-1; TRBD2 is taken as the D call from the table, unchecked against the DNA. TRBV21-1 is reported as a pseudogene. The CDR3 is 15 residues long. The CDR3: CASRGLAGDEETQYF. CDR3 bases: TGTGCCAGCCGGGGACTAGCGGGAGATGAAGAGACCCAGTACTTC.

The chain carries TRBV7-2 and TRBJ1-3, with D possibly being TRBD1 (6 bases). Trimming shortened V by 5 bases and J by 6 bases, and 17 bases separated the two germline ends. This CDR3 has 15 amino acids. The germline gives CDR1 SGHTA, CDR2 FQGNSA. The CDR3, as DNA: TGTGCCAGCAGCCCATGGGGGGGCAGGGAAAACACCATATATTTT. Translating it yields CASSPWGGRENTIYF. Full variable domain (rest looked up from reference TRBV7-2 and TRBJ1-3): GAGVSQSPSNKVTEKGKDVELRCDPISGHTALYWYRQSLGQGLEFLIYFQGNSAPDKSGLPSDRFSAERTGGSVSTLTIQRTQQEDSAVYLCASSPWGGRENTIYFGEGSWLTVV.

This chain links TRBV6-1 with TRBJ1-1, with D possibly matching TRBD1 (5 bases). Germline loops: CDR1 MNHNS, CDR2 SASEGT. Trimming cost V 7 bases and J 3 bases, with 12 bases left between them. The CDR3 loop spans 13 amino acids. CDR3 DNA sequence: TGTGCCAGCATTCGAAGAGGGGACACTGAAGCTTTCTTT. Translating gives CASIRRGDTEAFF.

The chain recombines TRBV9 with TRBJ2-3, with 8 bases matching TRBD2. CDR3 size: 14 residues. Germline V gene sequence: CDR1 SGDLS, CDR2 YYNGEE. Unmatched junction bases numbered 3, after V lost 2 bases and J lost 4 bases. The CDR3 DNA follows: TGTGCCAGCAGCGTCGGACTAGCATCAGATACGCAGTATTTT. It codes for CASSVGLASDTQYF.

CDR3 DNA sequence: TGTGCCAGCACCCCGACCGGGACAGGCACAGATACGCAGTATTTT. Amino acid sequence: CASTPTGTGTDTQYF. The rearrangement links TRBV9 to TRBJ2-3; 7 nucleotides line up with TRBD1. The CDR3 consists of 15 residues. V shed 6 bases and J 1 base; nucleotides not matched to a gene: 8. Germline-derived CDR1 and CDR2 are SGDLS and YYNGEE.

This chain uses TRBV9 with TRBJ2-7; the D is unclear. CDR1 SGDLS and CDR2 YYNGEE come from the germline V gene. CDR3 length: 15 residues. Trimming took 0 bases from V and 3 from J, leaving 13 bases between them. For the CDR3, the DNA is TGTGCCAGCAGCGTAGGACTGGACGCATTCTACGAGCAGTACTTC. Encoded protein: CASSVGLDAFYEQYF.

This clone was observed once. The J gene is TRBJ2-1, the V gene TRBV6-5; D may be TRBD1 or TRBD2 (5 bases each). V lost 2 bases, J lost 5 bases, and 13 bases lay in between. CDR3 size: 15 residues. Germline V gene data show CDR1 as MNHEY and CDR2 as SVGAGI. The CDR3 loop is CASSYRGKGDNEQFF. The CDR3 DNA follows: TGTGCCAGCAGTTACAGGGGAAAGGGAGACAATGAGCAGTTCTTC.

The V and J genes are TRBV11-2 and TRBJ2-7, with 8 bases lining up with TRBD2. Germline assignment: CDR1 SGHAT and CDR2 FQNNGV. The CDR3 loop spans 15 amino acids. J lost 6 bases, V lost 4 bases, and 11 bases had no gene match. The CDR3: CASSSAGTRPSEQYF. The CDR3 bases are TGTGCCAGCAGCTCCGCCGGGACTAGACCCTCCGAGCAGTACTTC.

The genes are TRBV18 and TRBJ2-1, with 10 bases aligning to TRBD2. This CDR3 region has 16 residues. Germline CDR1 KGHSH, CDR2 LQKENI. The junction had 6 bases not matched to a gene; V was cut back by 5 bases and J by 2 bases. The CDR3, as DNA: TGTGCCAGCTCATTCACCAGCGGGAGGGCCTACAATGAGCAGTTCTTC. This encodes CASSFTSGRAYNEQFF.

The chain has TRBV28 and TRBJ2-7, with 9 bases aligning to TRBD2. Germline V lookup: CDR1 MDHEN, CDR2 SYDVKM. V lost 6 bases to trimming and J lost 7 bases; unmatched junction nucleotides: 10. The CDR3 is 14 amino acids. CDR3 residues: CASSSAGGPEEQYF. The CDR3 DNA is TGTGCCAGCAGCTCGGCGGGAGGGCCAGAGGAGCAGTACTTC. Filled out from reference TRBV28 and TRBJ2-7, the complete variable domain reads DVKVTQSSRYLVKRTGEKVFLECVQDMDHENMFWYRQDPGLGLRLIYFSYDVKMKEKGDIPEGYSVSREKKERFSLILESASTNQTSMYLCASSSAGGPEEQYFGPGTRLTVT.

The genes are TRBV10-3 and TRBJ1-5; weak D call: TRBD1 (6 bases). Trimming took off 2 bases at V and 5 bases at J, with 13 bases between the two ends. This CDR3 is built from 15 residues. From germline, CDR1 is ENHRY and CDR2 SYGVKD. Here the CDR3 DNA reads TGTGCCATCAGTGAGGTGGGACAACGATATCAGCCCCAGCATTTT. Residues: CAISEVGQRYQPQHF.

V and J are TRBV10-3 and TRBJ2-5, with D unclear. There are 17 residues in the CDR3. The germline V and J ends were trimmed by 2 bases and 3 bases, with 19 bases remaining between them. CDR1 and CDR2 from the germline V gene are ENHRY and SYGVKD. The CDR3 DNA is TGTGCCATCAGTGAGGCGATCGGCGTGGGCGGAAAAGAGACCCAGTACTTC. Protein: CAISEAIGVGGKETQYF.

V and J are TRBV15 and TRBJ2-5; 14 bases match TRBD2. Germline V CDR1 and CDR2: LNHNV, YYDKDF (reference sequence). With 4 bases clipped from V and 6 bases from J, the junction kept 4 bases outside the gene matches. The length of the CDR3 is 15 residues. The CDR3 nucleotides are TGTGCCACCAGCACGGGACTAGCGGGGGTAAAGACCCAGTACTTC. The encoded protein is CATSTGLAGVKTQYF. Combining the CDR3 with reference TRBV15 and TRBJ2-5 gives the whole variable domain DAMVIQNPRYQVTQFGKPVTLSCSQTLNHNVMYWYQQKSSQAPKLLFHYYDKDFNNEADTPDNFQSRRPNTSFCFLDIRSPGLGDTAMYLCATSTGLAGVKTQYFGPGTRLLVL.

This chain joins TRBV5-1 and TRBJ1-1; D is ambiguous. The germline gives CDR1 SGHRS, CDR2 YFSETQ. The CDR3 covers 14 residues. Between the trimmed V and J ends, which lost 5 bases and 3 bases, there was a span of 14 bases. The CDR3 sequence is CASSPAPFDTEAFF. As DNA, the CDR3 is TGCGCCAGCAGTCCCGCCCCGTTCGACACTGAAGCTTTCTTT. Drawing the rest from reference TRBV5-1 and TRBJ1-1, the complete variable domain is KAGVTQTPRYLIKTRGQQVTLSCSPISGHRSVSWYQQTPGQGLQFLFEYFSETQRNKGNFPGRFSGRQFSNSRSEMNVSTLELGDSALYLCASSPAPFDTEAFFGQGTRLTVV.

The gene calls are TRBV30 and TRBJ2-7; a possible D gene is TRBD2 (6 bases). Trimming pared 3 bases from V and 3 bases from J, leaving 9 bases between. This CDR3 is built from 12 residues. The germline CDR1 and CDR2 sequences are GTSNPN and SVGIG (reference sequence). This chain's CDR3 is CAWRGLFYEQYF. CDR3 sequence (DNA): TGTGCCTGGAGGGGACTTTTCTACGAGCAGTACTTC.

The chain recombines TRBV7-3 with TRBJ2-2; D might be TRBD2 (5 bases). Trimming shortened V by 5 bases and J by 7 bases, and 8 bases separated the two germline ends. In germline, CDR1 is SGHTA, CDR2 FQGTGA. This CDR3 has 12 residues. The CDR3 region is CASSLSGGELFF. CDR3 DNA: TGTGCCAGCAGCCTCAGCGGCGGGGAGCTGTTTTTT. The entire variable domain, with the rest obtained from reference TRBV7-3 and TRBJ2-2, is as follows: GAGVSQTPSNKVTEKGKYVELRCDPISGHTALYWYRQSLGQGPEFLIYFQGTGAADDSGLPNDRFFAVRPEGSVSTLKIQRTERGDSAVYLCASSLSGGELFFGEGSRLTVL.

CDR3: CASSASSSGANVLTF. The CDR3 nucleotides are TGTGCCAGCAGCGCCTCCAGCTCTGGGGCCAACGTCCTGACTTTC. J is TRBJ2-6 and V is TRBV9; D remains unclear. V lost 3 bases to trimming and J lost 0 bases, with 7 bases between them. In germline, CDR1 is SGDLS, CDR2 YYNGEE. CDR3 size: 15 residues.